The entry that follows covers one T cell receptor beta chain sequence. The sample belongs to a study of CD8 T cells in Susac syndrome. RNA was extracted with the RNeasy kit, and a quantity of roughly 0.5 to 1 ug was reverse transcribed using random hexamers. The authors amplified TCR beta CDR3 across 54 Vbeta and 13 Jbeta using immunoSEQ multiplex PCR. TCRdb passed the immunoSEQ multiplex PCR reads through MiXCR, listing each CDR3 protein once. The sample lists 250,000 to 300,000 distinct CDR3 sequences; about 88% were seen once. The multiple sclerosis controls consisted of treatment-naive patients with relapsing-remitting disease, either stable or active. This sequence originates from a human donor with multiple sclerosis. Sample: CD8+ T cells from PBMCs.

CDR3 in DNA: TGTGCCAGCGTGCTAGCTTTCTTT. It translates to CASVLAFF. The chain joins TRBV2 to TRBJ1-1; no firm D call. Per germline, CDR1 SNHLY and CDR2 FYNNEI. V lost 8 bases and J lost 10, with 5 bases in between. CDR3 length: 8 amino acids.